This TCR beta chain originates from a study of cytomegalovirus exposure and HLA in healthy donors. The PCR contained 60 Vbeta and 13 Jbeta primers. Sequencing used immunoSEQ multiplex PCR; TCRdb keeps in-frame clones, though not all of them. The sample contains some 76,000 clones, roughly 84% of which appear only once. In its sample, this clone was seen a few times. Its antigen is as yet unknown. CDR1 and CDR2 from the germline V gene are MGHRA and YSYEKL. This CDR3 has 16 amino acids. The germline V and J ends were trimmed by 4 bases and 3 bases, with 19 bases remaining between them. General observations from the study: TCR beta V- and J-gene trimming, according to a later analysis, was linked to a missense DCLRE1C variant. Presence/absence analyses assumed roughly uniform sequencing depth across donors, which may not hold. In a later analysis, specific HLA alleles were associated with more than 15,000 TCR beta sequences at a 0.05 false discovery rate.

The sample taken for sequencing was PBMCs. This receptor was taken from a woman between 50 and 59 years old in good health and CMV-seronegative. This chain links TRBV4-1 with TRBJ2-7; TRBD1 is a possible D gene (6 bases). The CDR3 coding sequence is TGCGCCAGCAGCCTTGAGGCGGTGACAGGAAACTACGAGCAGTACTTC. It yields the protein CASSLEAVTGNYEQYF.